A selection of T cell receptor beta chains follows, all from one sample in a study of long-term antiretroviral therapy in people with HIV. TCRdb keeps only in-frame clones here, not all; method: immunoSEQ multiplex PCR. The data contain around 30,000 clones, around 84% of them seen just once; the ten biggest clones take up roughly 10%. The material sequenced was unsorted PBMCs, taken 2.3 years after starting antiretroviral therapy. The receptor source for this set is a man in his forties with HIV. Each CDR3 is given with its conserved first and last residue. The D gene is left open where the match is weak. The listing skips clone size in some rows; elsewhere it reads once, few, many or a size class.

CDR3nt: TGTGCCAGCAGCCCCCAGGTAGGGGGACATCAGCCCCAGCATTTT
CDR3aa: CASSPQVGGHQPQHF
j_gene: TRBJ1-5
abundance: .
d_gene: .
v_gene: TRBV7-8

CDR3nt: TGTGCCAGCAGCTCAGGTATATCATCAGGGGGTCTATCCTACGAGCAGTACTTC
CDR3aa: CASSSGISSGGLSYEQYF
j_gene: TRBJ2-7
abundance: once
d_gene: TRBD1
v_gene: TRBV5-5

CDR3nt: TGTGCCAGCAGTCCCGGGACAGTTAGCACAGATACGCAGTATTTT
CDR3aa: CASSPGTVSTDTQYF
j_gene: TRBJ2-3
abundance: .
d_gene: TRBD1
v_gene: TRBV2

CDR3nt: TGTGCCAGCAGCCAAGAGGTCCCGGTGGGGGATACGCAGTATTTT
CDR3aa: CASSQEVPVGDTQYF
j_gene: TRBJ2-3
abundance: .
d_gene: .
v_gene: TRBV4-2

CDR3nt: TGTGCCAGCAGCAAAGGAGAGGGGGCGGACACTGAAGCTTTCTTT
CDR3aa: CASSKGEGADTEAFF
j_gene: TRBJ1-1
abundance: .
d_gene: .
v_gene: TRBV21-1

CDR3nt: TGTGCCAGCAGTGAAGCGCTGACAGGGTGGGCGTCCTACAATGAGCAGTTCTTC
CDR3aa: CASSEALTGWASYNEQFF
j_gene: TRBJ2-1
abundance: .
d_gene: TRBD1
v_gene: TRBV6-1

CDR3nt: TGTGCCAGCAGCCCTAGACAGGGGAATCAGCCCCAGCATTTT
CDR3aa: CASSPRQGNQPQHF
j_gene: TRBJ1-5
abundance: .
d_gene: TRBD1
v_gene: TRBV5-8

CDR3nt: TGTGCCAGCAGCAAGGGGGGACTCGCTGGAAACACCATATATTTT
CDR3aa: CASSKGGLAGNTIYF
j_gene: TRBJ1-3
abundance: .
d_gene: .
v_gene: TRBV5-6

CDR3nt: TGCAGCGTACTCCCCGGGGGGACGGAAGCTTTCTTT
CDR3aa: CSVLPGGTEAFF
j_gene: TRBJ1-1
abundance: .
d_gene: .
v_gene: TRBV29-1

CDR3nt: TGTGCCAGCAGTTACGACTCCTCTGGGGCCAACGTCCTGACTTTC
CDR3aa: CASSYDSSGANVLTF
j_gene: TRBJ2-6
abundance: once
d_gene: .
v_gene: TRBV2

CDR3nt: TGTGCCAGCAGTGAAGGGACGGGTTTCTACGAGCAGTACTTC
CDR3aa: CASSEGTGFYEQYF
j_gene: TRBJ2-7
abundance: .
d_gene: .
v_gene: TRBV6-1

CDR3nt: TGTGCCAGCTCACTTCGACAGGATCGTCGCTATGGCTACACCTTC
CDR3aa: CASSLRQDRRYGYTF
j_gene: TRBJ1-2
abundance: once
d_gene: .
v_gene: TRBV18

CDR3nt: TGTGCCAGCAGCCCGGCCCAGGGTGCCTATGGCTACACCTTC
CDR3aa: CASSPAQGAYGYTF
j_gene: TRBJ1-2
abundance: .
d_gene: .
v_gene: TRBV5-4

CDR3nt: TGCGCCAGCAGCTTAGGTCCGGCTAGCGGTAACAATGAGCAGTTCTTC
CDR3aa: CASSLGPASGNNEQFF
j_gene: TRBJ2-1
abundance: .
d_gene: TRBD2
v_gene: TRBV5-1

CDR3nt: TGTGCCAGCAGCGGGCTAGCGGGGGAGTCCTACGAGCAGTACTTC
CDR3aa: CASSGLAGESYEQYF
j_gene: TRBJ2-7
abundance: .
d_gene: TRBD2
v_gene: TRBV6-1

CDR3nt: TGTGCCAGCAGCCAAGACTCCGGTTCGGGTCTCTCCTACAATGAGCAGTTCTTC
CDR3aa: CASSQDSGSGLSYNEQFF
j_gene: TRBJ2-1
abundance: once
d_gene: .
v_gene: TRBV14

CDR3nt: TGTGCCAGCAGCGTAGGTGACAGTTACAATGAGCAGTTCTTC
CDR3aa: CASSVGDSYNEQFF
j_gene: TRBJ2-1
abundance: .
d_gene: .
v_gene: TRBV9

CDR3nt: TGTGCCTGGAGTGTAGAGTTTTCAGCAGGGCAAGACTATGGCTACACCTTC
CDR3aa: CAWSVEFSAGQDYGYTF
j_gene: TRBJ1-2
abundance: .
d_gene: .
v_gene: TRBV30

CDR3nt: TGTGCCAGCAGCCCAGTGGGGGGCACAGATACGCAGTATTTT
CDR3aa: CASSPVGGTDTQYF
j_gene: TRBJ2-3
abundance: few
d_gene: .
v_gene: TRBV7-3

CDR3nt: TGTGCCAGCAGTCAAGGGCCCTTGTCGGGCTACACCTTC
CDR3aa: CASSQGPLSGYTF
j_gene: TRBJ1-2
abundance: .
d_gene: .
v_gene: TRBV6-6

CDR3nt: TGTGCTAGCAGCCCCCGGTCTAGCGGGGATGAGCAGTTCTTC
CDR3aa: CASSPRSSGDEQFF
j_gene: TRBJ2-1
abundance: few
d_gene: TRBD2
v_gene: TRBV7-7

CDR3nt: TGTGCCAGCAGTATGACAGGGAACCCCACAGATACGCAGTATTTT
CDR3aa: CASSMTGNPTDTQYF
j_gene: TRBJ2-3
abundance: .
d_gene: TRBD1
v_gene: TRBV2

CDR3nt: TGTGCCAGCAGCTTAGAAGTGAACACTGAAGCTTTCTTT
CDR3aa: CASSLEVNTEAFF
j_gene: TRBJ1-1
abundance: .
d_gene: .
v_gene: TRBV7-9

CDR3nt: TGTGCCAGCAGTTACGAGGGACTCACCAATGAGCAGTTCTTC
CDR3aa: CASSYEGLTNEQFF
j_gene: TRBJ2-1
abundance: .
d_gene: .
v_gene: TRBV6-6

CDR3nt: TGCGCCAGCCGCAGGGACCTAGGGAAGACTGAAGCTTTCTTT
CDR3aa: CASRRDLGKTEAFF
j_gene: TRBJ1-1
abundance: medium-sized
d_gene: .
v_gene: TRBV5-1

CDR3nt: TGTGCCAGCAGGACAGGTGCTGGCTATGGCTACACCTTC
CDR3aa: CASRTGAGYGYTF
j_gene: TRBJ1-2
abundance: .
d_gene: .
v_gene: TRBV5-6

CDR3nt: TGTGCCAGCAGCCCTGATGGGGCCTACAATGAGCAGTTCTTC
CDR3aa: CASSPDGAYNEQFF
j_gene: TRBJ2-1
abundance: .
d_gene: .
v_gene: TRBV7-8

CDR3nt: TGCAGCGTTGGGACTAGCGGGACCTACGAGCAGTACTTC
CDR3aa: CSVGTSGTYEQYF
j_gene: TRBJ2-7
abundance: .
d_gene: TRBD2
v_gene: TRBV29-1

CDR3nt: TGTGCCAGCAGCTTAATGCGGGGCCTCTCCTACAATGAGCAGTTCTTC
CDR3aa: CASSLMRGLSYNEQFF
j_gene: TRBJ2-1
abundance: .
d_gene: .
v_gene: TRBV7-9

CDR3nt: TGTGCCAGCAGCTTGGGGGGACAAGGGGGTTCCTCCGGGGAGCTGTTTTTT
CDR3aa: CASSLGGQGGSSGELFF
j_gene: TRBJ2-2
abundance: .
d_gene: .
v_gene: TRBV5-6

CDR3nt: TGTGCCAGAAGCCGGCGGGGTGCGCCTAATGAAAAACTGTTTTTT
CDR3aa: CARSRRGAPNEKLFF
j_gene: TRBJ1-4
abundance: .
d_gene: .
v_gene: TRBV5-3

CDR3nt: TGCGCCAGCAGCCAAGGAGGGGGGCGAACAGATACGCAGTATTTT
CDR3aa: CASSQGGGRTDTQYF
j_gene: TRBJ2-3
abundance: .
d_gene: .
v_gene: TRBV4-1

CDR3nt: TGTGCCAGCAGAGGACCGGGACAATCTTACGCGTCCTATGGCTACACCTTC
CDR3aa: CASRGPGQSYASYGYTF
j_gene: TRBJ1-2
abundance: .
d_gene: .
v_gene: TRBV2

CDR3nt: TGTGCCAGCAGCTCAGAACGTAGGGGTGAGCAGTTCTTC
CDR3aa: CASSSERRGEQFF
j_gene: TRBJ2-1
abundance: once
d_gene: .
v_gene: TRBV11-2

CDR3nt: TGTGCCAGCAGCGAGGGGGACGAGCAGTACTTC
CDR3aa: CASSEGDEQYF
j_gene: TRBJ2-7
abundance: .
d_gene: .
v_gene: TRBV11-2

CDR3nt: TGCGCCAGCAGTACCGGACAAGCTCAGCCCCAGCATTTT
CDR3aa: CASSTGQAQPQHF
j_gene: TRBJ1-5
abundance: .
d_gene: .
v_gene: TRBV10-2

CDR3nt: TGTGCCAGCAGCTTGTCGGGACACAATGAGCAGTTCTTC
CDR3aa: CASSLSGHNEQFF
j_gene: TRBJ2-1
abundance: .
d_gene: .
v_gene: TRBV5-6

CDR3nt: TGTGCTAGTGGTTTGGTACTCGTGACAGGGTCGGACACTGAAGCTTTCTTT
CDR3aa: CASGLVLVTGSDTEAFF
j_gene: TRBJ1-1
abundance: .
d_gene: TRBD1
v_gene: TRBV12-5

CDR3nt: TGCAGCGTTGCGGGCCTAGAGGAGTACGATACGCAGTATTTT
CDR3aa: CSVAGLEEYDTQYF
j_gene: TRBJ2-3
abundance: .
d_gene: .
v_gene: TRBV29-1

CDR3nt: TGTGCCAGTAGTATTTGGGGGCTTCGGACGGACCTGAACACTGAAGCTTTCTTT
CDR3aa: CASSIWGLRTDLNTEAFF
j_gene: TRBJ1-1
abundance: .
d_gene: .
v_gene: TRBV19

CDR3nt: TGTGCCTGGAGTGTTACTTATGAGCAGTACTTC
CDR3aa: CAWSVTYEQYF
j_gene: TRBJ2-7
abundance: .
d_gene: .
v_gene: TRBV30

CDR3nt: TGTGCCAGTAGTATGATGGGGGTGTTAGGCGGAAACACCATATATTTT
CDR3aa: CASSMMGVLGGNTIYF
j_gene: TRBJ1-3
abundance: .
d_gene: .
v_gene: TRBV19

CDR3nt: TGTGCCAGCAGTGCGGGGCCCGGGGGGACCTATAATTCACCCCTCCACTTT
CDR3aa: CASSAGPGGTYNSPLHF
j_gene: TRBJ1-6
abundance: .
d_gene: .
v_gene: TRBV6-1

CDR3nt: TGTGCCAGCAGCTTTACAGGGTCGGGCTTCCAGCCCCAGCATTTT
CDR3aa: CASSFTGSGFQPQHF
j_gene: TRBJ1-5
abundance: .
d_gene: .
v_gene: TRBV5-8

CDR3nt: TGTGCCAGCAGCCTAGAGGCGGGTTGGCCCTCCTACGAGCAGTACTTC
CDR3aa: CASSLEAGWPSYEQYF
j_gene: TRBJ2-7
abundance: .
d_gene: .
v_gene: TRBV7-2

CDR3nt: TGCACCAGCAGCCAGGCACGGGGAACGGATTCACCCCTCCACTTT
CDR3aa: CTSSQARGTDSPLHF
j_gene: TRBJ1-6
abundance: .
d_gene: .
v_gene: TRBV1

CDR3nt: TGCGCCAGCAGCCAAGTAGACTCTCAGCCCCAGCATTTT
CDR3aa: CASSQVDSQPQHF
j_gene: TRBJ1-5
abundance: .
d_gene: .
v_gene: TRBV4-1

CDR3nt: TGTGCCAGCAGCCAAGAGATAGTTCTTAAGGGTGCTAATGAAAAACTGTTTTTT
CDR3aa: CASSQEIVLKGANEKLFF
j_gene: TRBJ1-4
abundance: .
d_gene: .
v_gene: TRBV4-2

CDR3nt: TGTGCCAGCAGCCCCCACGGACAGAACTACGAGCAGTACTTC
CDR3aa: CASSPHGQNYEQYF
j_gene: TRBJ2-7
abundance: once
d_gene: .
v_gene: TRBV9

CDR3nt: TGTGCCAGTAGTATTAGGGGGCGAACCTCCGAGCAGTACTTC
CDR3aa: CASSIRGRTSEQYF
j_gene: TRBJ2-7
abundance: .
d_gene: TRBD1
v_gene: TRBV19

CDR3nt: TGTGCCAGCAGTTACATCGGGACTAGCGTCCACAATGAGCAGTTCTTC
CDR3aa: CASSYIGTSVHNEQFF
j_gene: TRBJ2-1
abundance: .
d_gene: TRBD2
v_gene: TRBV6-6

CDR3nt: TGTGCCAGCAGCTTCCTAAGGACAGGGGTAAGCGAGCAGTACTTC
CDR3aa: CASSFLRTGVSEQYF
j_gene: TRBJ2-7
abundance: .
d_gene: TRBD1
v_gene: TRBV11-2

CDR3nt: TGTGCCAGCAGCTCCCCCGTTGGGGCTATAGAGCAGTACTTC
CDR3aa: CASSSPVGAIEQYF
j_gene: TRBJ2-7
abundance: .
d_gene: .
v_gene: TRBV7-8

CDR3nt: TGTGCCAGCAGCTCCGGCAGCCACGAGCAGTACTTC
CDR3aa: CASSSGSHEQYF
j_gene: TRBJ2-7
abundance: .
d_gene: .
v_gene: TRBV7-8

CDR3nt: TGTGCCAGCAGTTTAATAGGGAGCGCAGATACGCAGTATTTT
CDR3aa: CASSLIGSADTQYF
j_gene: TRBJ2-3
abundance: .
d_gene: .
v_gene: TRBV27

CDR3nt: TGTGCCAGCAGCTTATCACAGGGGGACGGAAATGAGCAGTTCTTC
CDR3aa: CASSLSQGDGNEQFF
j_gene: TRBJ2-1
abundance: .
d_gene: TRBD1
v_gene: TRBV5-5

CDR3nt: TGTGCCAGCAGCCGATCCAGGGGCTACGAGCAGTACTTC
CDR3aa: CASSRSRGYEQYF
j_gene: TRBJ2-7
abundance: once
d_gene: .
v_gene: TRBV7-8

CDR3nt: TGTGCCAGCAGCTTAGCTTGGGACTCCACCTACGAGCAGTACTTC
CDR3aa: CASSLAWDSTYEQYF
j_gene: TRBJ2-7
abundance: .
d_gene: .
v_gene: TRBV11-2

CDR3nt: TGCGCCAGCAGCTCCACTCCAACAGGGCAGGCCTTGAGCAAAAACATTCAGTACTTC
CDR3aa: CASSSTPTGQALSKNIQYF
j_gene: TRBJ2-4
abundance: .
d_gene: .
v_gene: TRBV5-1